This T cell receptor beta chain originates from a study of blood T cell repertoires in COVID-19. The age range of participants was about 18 to 100 years, with residence in some 25 US areas. V lost 5 bases to trimming and J lost 7 bases; unmatched junction nucleotides: 9. This CDR3 has 15 amino acids. The germline CDR1 and CDR2 sequences are SNHLY and FYNNEI. Sequencing used immunoSEQ multiplex PCR; TCRdb keeps in-frame clones, though not all of them. Here the sample spans 240,000 or so clones, about 84% being singletons. The source is a woman between 50 and 59 years old who had recovered from COVID-19. Sequenced input: PBMCs or T cells enriched from blood (not recorded which). The chain employs TRBV2 and TRBJ1-4; 8 nucleotides line up with TRBD1. The DNA of the CDR3 is TGTGCCAGCAGTACCAGGGGGCGGGAGACTGAAAAACTGTTTTTT. Amino acids: CASSTRGRETEKLFF.